What follows are 2 T cell receptor beta chains derived from one specimen sequenced in a study of cytomegalovirus exposure and HLA in healthy donors. Vbeta (60) and Jbeta (13) primers were used in the PCR. The assay was immunoSEQ multiplex PCR, and TCRdb's table has in-frame clones only and misses some. Of around 200,000 clones listed, about four fifths are singletons. Input material: PBMCs. Source of these receptors: a woman in her 50s in good health and CMV-seropositive.

The V and J genes are TRBV4-2 and TRBJ1-4; tentative D call: TRBD1 (6 bases). This CDR3 is built from 15 residues. Germline CDR1 is LGHNA and CDR2 is YNFKEQ. V lost 6 bases, J lost 2 bases, and 13 bases lay in between. In DNA, the CDR3 is TGTGCCAGCAGGGACCCAGGGGAGACTAATGAAAAACTGTTTTTT. It yields the protein CASRDPGETNEKLFF.

The chain uses TRBV15 and TRBJ2-5, with a weak D call TRBD2 (5 bases). V was cut by 0 bases and J by 4 bases, with 12 bases left in between. Germline CDR1 reads LNHNV; CDR2 reads YYDKDF (reference sequence). The CDR3 sequence is 15 residues long. The CDR3 is CATSRDPSRVETQYF. CDR3 DNA sequence: TGTGCCACCAGCAGAGACCCGTCGAGGGTAGAGACCCAGTACTTC.